This T cell receptor beta chain was obtained from a study of post-analysis software for immune sequencing data. General study results and limits: Four or five TRBV segments were more frequent in patients than controls; TRBV5-6, TRBV5-1 and TRBV20-1 belonged to this group.

In germline, CDR1 is DFQATT, CDR2 SNEGSKA (reference sequence). The CDR3 sequence is 15 residues long. The V segment lost 6 bases and the J segment 5 bases; nucleotides outside the gene matches: 4. A note on this clonotype: The antigen is unknown.

Unique-molecular-identifier-tagged TCR beta cDNA libraries were used. TCRdb recomputed calls from the PCR reads with MiXCR, one row per CDR3 protein. The table includes some 690,000 distinct CDR3 sequences, around 64% detected once. The chain carries TRBV20-1 and TRBJ2-4; 16 nucleotides align to TRBD2. The source material was blood. This receptor was identified in a girl aged 2-10 years with multiple sclerosis. In DNA, the CDR3 is TGCAGTGCGGGACTAGCGGGGGGGTCGGAAAACATTCAGTACTTC. Encoded protein: CSAGLAGGSENIQYF.